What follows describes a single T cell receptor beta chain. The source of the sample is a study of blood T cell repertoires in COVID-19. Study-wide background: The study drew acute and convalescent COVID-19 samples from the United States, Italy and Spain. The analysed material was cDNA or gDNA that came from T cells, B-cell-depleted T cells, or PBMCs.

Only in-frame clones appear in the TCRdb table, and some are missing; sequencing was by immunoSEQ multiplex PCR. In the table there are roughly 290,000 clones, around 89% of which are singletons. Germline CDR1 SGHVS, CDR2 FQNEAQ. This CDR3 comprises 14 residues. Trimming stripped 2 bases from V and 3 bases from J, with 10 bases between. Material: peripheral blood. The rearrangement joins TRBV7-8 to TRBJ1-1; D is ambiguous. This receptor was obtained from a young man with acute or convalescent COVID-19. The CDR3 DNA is TGTGCCAGCAGCTTAAAAGGTCGGGACACTGAAGCTTTCTTT. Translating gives CASSLKGRDTEAFF.